This is a list of T cell receptor beta chains from one sample in a study of beta chain features in type 1 diabetes. TCRdb keeps only in-frame clones here, not all; method: immunoSEQ multiplex PCR. The sample has roughly 500,000 clones, over 10% seen once. Sequencing was carried out using naive CD4+ T cells from blood. The source is a woman younger than 35 in good health. CDR3s include the opening cysteine and the closing phenylalanine or tryptophan. A D gene is named only where the DNA matches it firmly. Clone size is shown for a subset of rows, as once, few, many or a class of expanded clone.

abundance	d_gene	v_gene	j_gene	CDR3nt	CDR3aa
.	.	TRBV27	TRBJ1-3	TGTGCCAGCAGTTCCGTGTCTGGTGGCACCATATATTTT	CASSSVSGGTIYF
few	.	TRBV5-1	TRBJ2-1	TGCGCCAGCAGCTTGGACGGTAGCTACAATGAGCAGTTCTTC	CASSLDGSYNEQFF
.	.	TRBV5-1	TRBJ2-1	TGCGCCAGCAGCCCGGACAAGGTCTACAATGAGCAGTTCTTC	CASSPDKVYNEQFF
few	TRBD1	TRBV28	TRBJ2-5	TGTGCCAGCAGTTTCACAGGGGTGGGTGGTGTGGAGACCCAGTACTTC	CASSFTGVGGVETQYF
few	.	TRBV9	TRBJ2-1	TGTGCCAGCAGCGTAAGGTGGCGGTCCCCGGGTGAGCAGTTCTTC	CASSVRWRSPGEQFF
.	.	TRBV20-1	TRBJ1-2	TGCAGTGCTATAAGTGGGGGCTACACCTTC	CSAISGGYTF
.	.	TRBV5-6	TRBJ2-4	TGTGCCAGCAGCGCGTCGTACCCGGCGGAAAACATTCAGTACTTC	CASSASYPAENIQYF
few	TRBD2	TRBV15	TRBJ2-1	TGTGCCACCAGGACCGAAAAGTTAGCGGGAGGGGACAATGAGCAGTTCTTC	CATRTEKLAGGDNEQFF
.	TRBD1	TRBV5-1	TRBJ2-3	TGCGCCAGCAGCTCCGTTCCCGGGACAGGTGAATCAGATACGCAGTATTTT	CASSSVPGTGESDTQYF
few	.	TRBV19	TRBJ1-1	TGTGCCAGTCGTGAACAAGGAAAGGGAGCTTTCTTT	CASREQGKGAFF
few	.	TRBV29-1	TRBJ1-1	TGCAGCGTTGTGGGTAACACTGAAGCTTTCTTT	CSVVGNTEAFF
.	TRBD1	TRBV4-3	TRBJ2-5	TGCGCCAGCAGCCAAGCCGGGACAGATAAAGAAGAGACCCAGTACTTC	CASSQAGTDKEETQYF
.	.	TRBV11-2	TRBJ2-2	TGTGCCAGCAGCAACATTGCCCGTCCCGGGGAGCTGTTTTTT	CASSNIARPGELFF
few	.	TRBV5-6	TRBJ1-3	TGTGCCAGCAGCTATGGACTGATCTCTGGAAACACCATATATTTT	CASSYGLISGNTIYF
few	.	TRBV4-1	TRBJ2-5	TGCGCCAGCAGCCGACCAGGCGGCGGGGAAGAGACCCAGTACTTC	CASSRPGGGEETQYF
.	.	TRBV5-4	TRBJ2-1	TGTGCCAGCAGCAAACCGGGACCCACCAATGAGCAGTTCTTC	CASSKPGPTNEQFF
.	TRBD1	TRBV6-6	TRBJ2-1	TGTGCCAGCAGTTTACAGGGGGCGACCAATGAGCAGTTCTTC	CASSLQGATNEQFF
few	.	TRBV9	TRBJ1-5	TGTGCCAGCAGCTACGACAGTACCAATCAGCCCCAGCATTTT	CASSYDSTNQPQHF
few	.	TRBV29-1	TRBJ1-3	TGCAGCGTTGAAAAGGTCTCTGGAAACACCATATATTTT	CSVEKVSGNTIYF
.	.	TRBV15	TRBJ2-7	TGTGCCACCAGCAGAGGAGGCAGGTGGACCTACGAGCAGTACTTC	CATSRGGRWTYEQYF
.	TRBD1	TRBV7-9	TRBJ1-1	TGTGCCAGCAGGGTCACGACAGGGGTGGAGGCTTTCTTT	CASRVTTGVEAFF
few	.	TRBV20-1	TRBJ2-3	TGCAGTGCTAGAGCCCTCGATACGCAGTATTTT	CSARALDTQYF
few	.	TRBV7-2	TRBJ2-2	TGTGCCAGCAGCTTGTGGAACATAGGATCCACCGGGGAGCTGTTTTTT	CASSLWNIGSTGELFF
.	.	TRBV7-9	TRBJ1-5	TGTGCCAGCAGCTTAGAGGGTAAGCCCCAGCATTTT	CASSLEGKPQHF
few	.	TRBV7-8	TRBJ2-3	TGTGCCAGCAGCTTAGCGCAGGCAGATACGCAGTATTTT	CASSLAQADTQYF
many	TRBD2	TRBV19	TRBJ2-1	TGTGCCAGTGCGCCTAGCGGGAGATTTGAGCAGTTCTTC	CASAPSGRFEQFF
few	.	TRBV7-3	TRBJ2-5	TGTGCCAGCAGCCCTTCGTTCCAAGAGACCCAGTACTTC	CASSPSFQETQYF
few	TRBD1	TRBV11-2	TRBJ2-2	TGTGCCAGCAGCCGGACAGGGAACACCGGGGAGCTGTTTTTT	CASSRTGNTGELFF
many	TRBD2	TRBV7-2	TRBJ2-3	TGTGCCAGCAGCGCCGGACTAGCGGGGTACACAGATACGCAGTATTTT	CASSAGLAGYTDTQYF
few	TRBD1	TRBV18	TRBJ2-5	TGTGCCAGCTCATTCAGGGGGCAGCAAGAGACCCAGTACTTC	CASSFRGQQETQYF
few	.	TRBV9	TRBJ2-1	TGTGCCAGCAGCGTAGGTGGGGGCTACAATGAGCAGTTCTTC	CASSVGGGYNEQFF
.	.	TRBV25-1	TRBJ1-3	TGTGCCAGTCGACAGTACTCTGGAAACACCATATATTTT	CASRQYSGNTIYF
few	.	TRBV25-1	TRBJ2-5	TGTGCCAGCAGTAGGACAGAAGAGACCCAGTACTTC	CASSRTEETQYF
.	.	TRBV18	TRBJ2-5	TGTGCCAGCTCACTTTCGACAGGGAGGGAGACCCAGTACTTC	CASSLSTGRETQYF
.	TRBD2	TRBV5-4	TRBJ2-1	TGTGCCAGCAGCACCCGGGACTACTACAATGAGCAGTTCTTC	CASSTRDYYNEQFF
few	.	TRBV6-1	TRBJ2-1	TGTGCCAGCAGTGCGGGATCCTACAATGAGCAGTTCTTC	CASSAGSYNEQFF
few	.	TRBV7-9	TRBJ1-4	TGTGCCAGCAGCCAACCTCGGGAGGTCAAACTGTTTTTT	CASSQPREVKLFF
few	.	TRBV20-1	TRBJ2-1	TGCAGTGCTACGACAGTTAATGAGCAGTTCTTC	CSATTVNEQFF
.	.	TRBV19	TRBJ2-5	TGTGCCAGTAGCTCGTCGGGGGTCCAAGAGACCCAGTACTTC	CASSSSGVQETQYF
.	.	TRBV6-1	TRBJ1-6	TGTGCCAGCAGTGAAATCTCCCTCGCCGGTTCACCCCTCCACTTT	CASSEISLAGSPLHF
few	.	TRBV4-3	TRBJ2-5	TGCGCCAGCAGCCTCGGGACCATCCAAGAGACCCAGTACTTC	CASSLGTIQETQYF
few	TRBD1	TRBV29-1	TRBJ1-2	TGCAGCGCCCCCCAGCGGACAGGGGATCTCGGCTACACCTTC	CSAPQRTGDLGYTF
.	TRBD1	TRBV4-1	TRBJ2-1	TGCGCCAGCAGCCAAATTGGGACAGCCTACAATGAGCAGTTCTTC	CASSQIGTAYNEQFF
few	.	TRBV7-2	TRBJ2-5	TGTGCCAGCAGCTTTGATAGAGAGACCCAGTACTTC	CASSFDRETQYF
.	.	TRBV28	TRBJ1-1	TGTGCCAGCAGTTTAGGACGGAGGAACACTGAAGCTTTCTTT	CASSLGRRNTEAFF
few	.	TRBV6-1	TRBJ2-5	TGTGCCAGCAGTGGGTCTAAAGAGACCCAGTACTTC	CASSGSKETQYF
few	.	TRBV6-4	TRBJ1-1	TGTGCCAGCAGTGTCCGGCTTTGGGACACTGAAGCTTTCTTT	CASSVRLWDTEAFF
.	TRBD1	TRBV29-1	TRBJ1-2	TGCAGCGTTCGTGAATGGGACAGATACCCCTATGGCTACACCTTC	CSVREWDRYPYGYTF
.	.	TRBV9	TRBJ1-6	TGTGCCAGCAGCGTAGGACTGGGCTATAATTCACCCCTCCACTTT	CASSVGLGYNSPLHF